Listed here is a single T cell receptor beta chain. Free of recent acute infections or vaccinations, the donors were healthy HIV-negative adults. This entry comes from a study of shared clonotypes between healthy human individuals. DNA from unsorted PBMC was sequenced on ten immunoSEQ deep assay plates. The authors' processing: As immunoSEQ supplied junction-only sequences (without quality scores), filtering differed. TCRdb keeps only in-frame clones here, not all; method: immunoSEQ multiplex PCR. The D gene and trimming were derived from the DNA, and the V and J assignments and clone size from that table. Of hundreds of thousands of clones listed, 70% to 80% are singletons. Germline CDR1 is SEHNR and CDR2 is FQNEAQ (reference sequence). The CDR3 has 13 amino acids.

This TCR came from a woman aged 40 to 49 in good health. Some clones in this sample may be carry-over from other donors' samples. This chain uses TRBV7-9 with TRBJ2-5; 7 bases line up with TRBD1. The end of the DNA aligns better with TRBJ2-7, so the J call may be wrong. The sequenced sample was PBMCs. CDR3 nucleotide sequence: TGTGCCAGCAGCTCCAGGGGGACCTACGAGCAGTACTTC. It codes for CASSSRGTYEQYF.